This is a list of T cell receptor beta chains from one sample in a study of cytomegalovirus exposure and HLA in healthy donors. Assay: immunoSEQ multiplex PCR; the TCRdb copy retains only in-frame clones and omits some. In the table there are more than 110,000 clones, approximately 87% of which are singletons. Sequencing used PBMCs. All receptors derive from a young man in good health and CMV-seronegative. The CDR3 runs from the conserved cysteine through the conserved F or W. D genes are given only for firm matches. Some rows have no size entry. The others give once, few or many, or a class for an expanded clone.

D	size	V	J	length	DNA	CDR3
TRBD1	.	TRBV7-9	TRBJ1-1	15	TGTGCCAGCAGCTTAGGGAATCAGGGGGCTATTGAAGCTTTCTTT	CASSLGNQGAIEAFF
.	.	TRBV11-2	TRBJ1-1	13	TGTGCCAGCAGCTTAGATCGTCTCTCGGGAGCTTTCTTT	CASSLDRLSGAFF
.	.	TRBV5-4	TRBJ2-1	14	TGTGCCAGCATGGGGGGTGTCGGCTACAATGAGCAGTTCTTC	CASMGGVGYNEQFF
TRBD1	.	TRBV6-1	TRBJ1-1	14	TGTGCCAGCAGTGACGGGACAGGGAACACTGAAGCTTTCTTT	CASSDGTGNTEAFF
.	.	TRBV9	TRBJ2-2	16	TGTGCCAGCAGCGAACCACAGGGTGTAGGCACCGGGGAGCTGTTTTTT	CASSEPQGVGTGELFF
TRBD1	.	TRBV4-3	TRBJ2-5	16	TGCGCCAGCAGCCAAGTGGGACAGGGTAGAGGAGAGACCCAGTACTTC	CASSQVGQGRGETQYF
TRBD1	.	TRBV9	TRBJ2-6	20	TGTGCCAGCAGCGGCTCTCGCGACAGGGGATTAGGTTCTGGGGCCAACGTCCTGACTTTC	CASSGSRDRGLGSGANVLTF
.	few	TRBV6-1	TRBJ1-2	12	TGTGCCAGCAGAGTAGACTACCTGGGCTACACCTTC	CASRVDYLGYTF
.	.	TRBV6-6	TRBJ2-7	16	TGTGCCAGCAGTTACTCCGGGGGTACTCCATCCTACGAGCAGTACTTC	CASSYSGGTPSYEQYF
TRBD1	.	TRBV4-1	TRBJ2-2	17	TGCGCCAGCAGCGTACCTGTCTGGACAGGGGACACCGGGGAGCTGTTTTTT	CASSVPVWTGDTGELFF
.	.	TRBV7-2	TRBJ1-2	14	TGTGCCAGCACTGCGGATGGGGGGGCTGGGGGCTACACCTTC	CASTADGGAGGYTF
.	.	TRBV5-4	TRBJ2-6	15	TGTGCCAGCACCCACCCGGGATCTGGGGCCAACGTCCTGACTTTC	CASTHPGSGANVLTF
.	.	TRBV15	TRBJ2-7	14	TGTGCCACCAGCAGGCTAGCCGACTCCTACGAGCAGTACTTC	CATSRLADSYEQYF
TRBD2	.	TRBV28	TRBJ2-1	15	TGTGCCAGCAGTTCCCTAATTTCCCTAGCGGCTGAGCAGTTCTTC	CASSSLISLAAEQFF
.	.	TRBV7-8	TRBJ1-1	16	TGTGCCAGCAGCTTAGGACGGGGTTTAAGCGTTACTGAAGCTTTCTTT	CASSLGRGLSVTEAFF
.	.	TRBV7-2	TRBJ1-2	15	TGTGCCAGCAGCTTATCCCCACGAGGGTTAGACGGCTACACCTTC	CASSLSPRGLDGYTF
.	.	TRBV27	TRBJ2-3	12	TGTGCCAGCAGTTTAGTTGGCGATACGCAGTATTTT	CASSLVGDTQYF
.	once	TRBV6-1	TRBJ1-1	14	TGTGCCAGCAGTGAATGGGGGGGCAGCACTGAAGCTTTCTTT	CASSEWGGSTEAFF
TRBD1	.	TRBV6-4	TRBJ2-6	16	TGTGCCAGCTCCCGGACAGGGGGCAGGGGGGCCAACGTCCTGACTTTC	CASSRTGGRGANVLTF
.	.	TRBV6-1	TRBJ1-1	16	TGTGCCAGCAGTGAATGGTTCCGGGGAAGGAACACTGAAGCTTTCTTT	CASSEWFRGRNTEAFF
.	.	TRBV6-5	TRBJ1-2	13	TGTGCCAGCAGACGCGGGGGCGGCTATGGCTACACCTTC	CASRRGGGYGYTF
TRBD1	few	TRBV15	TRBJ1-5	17	TGTGCCACCAGCAGACCAGGGGGCCCCGGACCTCATCAGCCCCAGCATTTT	CATSRPGGPGPHQPQHF
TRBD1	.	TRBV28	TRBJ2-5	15	TGTGCCAGCAGTTTTGGGCAGGGGGCTCAAGAGACCCAGTACTTC	CASSFGQGAQETQYF
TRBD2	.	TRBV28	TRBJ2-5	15	TGTGCCAGCAGGAAACTAGCGGGAGGGCCTCAGACCCAGTACTTC	CASRKLAGGPQTQYF
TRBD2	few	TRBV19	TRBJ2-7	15	TGTGCCAGTAGTATGGTGCTAGCGGGCCCCTACGAGCAGTACTTC	CASSMVLAGPYEQYF
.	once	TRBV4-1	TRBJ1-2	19	TGCGCCAGCAGCCAAGTAACCAGACAGTACCCGGAGTCTAACTATGGCTACACCTTC	CASSQVTRQYPESNYGYTF
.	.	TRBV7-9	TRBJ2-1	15	TGTGCCAGCATTCCCGCCATTCCCAAGCACGATGAGCAGTTCTTC	CASIPAIPKHDEQFF
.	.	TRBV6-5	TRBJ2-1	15	TGTGCCAGCAGTTACGGTCAGGGCTCCTACAATGAGCAGTTCTTC	CASSYGQGSYNEQFF
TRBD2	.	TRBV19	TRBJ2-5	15	TGTGCCAGTAGACCGCATGGGCGGGAGGTGGAGACCCAGTACTTC	CASRPHGREVETQYF
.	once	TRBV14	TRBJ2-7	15	TGTGCCAGCAGCCATCCGGCCGGAGTCTCCTACGAGCAGTACTTC	CASSHPAGVSYEQYF
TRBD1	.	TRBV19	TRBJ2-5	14	TGTGCCAGTAGTAGCCGACAGGGCTTGGAGACCCAGTACTTC	CASSSRQGLETQYF
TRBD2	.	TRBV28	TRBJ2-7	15	TGTGCCAGCAGTTTATCCGGAGCGGGAGCTGACGAGCAGTACTTC	CASSLSGAGADEQYF
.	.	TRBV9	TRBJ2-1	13	TGTGCCAGCAGCGTAGAAGGGCGGGCTGAGCAGTTCTTC	CASSVEGRAEQFF
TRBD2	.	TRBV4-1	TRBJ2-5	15	TGCGCCAGCAGCCAACCCGGGACTAGCGGGGAGACCCAGTACTTC	CASSQPGTSGETQYF
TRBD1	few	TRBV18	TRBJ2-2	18	TGTGCCAGCTCACCAGGGACAGGGGGCTTTTCGAACACCGGGGAGCTGTTTTTT	CASSPGTGGFSNTGELFF
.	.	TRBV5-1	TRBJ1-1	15	TGCGCCAGCAGCTTGGGTGTTCAGGGGAACACTGAAGCTTTCTTT	CASSLGVQGNTEAFF
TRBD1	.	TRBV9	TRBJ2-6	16	TGTGCCAGCAGCGGAGGACAGGGGAAAGGGGCCAACGTCCTGACTTTC	CASSGGQGKGANVLTF
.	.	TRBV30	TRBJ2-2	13	TGTGCATCGACGACAGAGTATGGCGGGGAGCTGTTTTTT	CASTTEYGGELFF
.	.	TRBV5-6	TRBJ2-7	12	TGTGCCAGCAGCGAGGGCAGCTACGAGCAGTACTTC	CASSEGSYEQYF
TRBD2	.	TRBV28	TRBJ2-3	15	TGTGCCAGCAGTATAGCGGGAGGACCCACAGATACGCAGTATTTT	CASSIAGGPTDTQYF
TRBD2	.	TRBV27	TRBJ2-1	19	TGTGCCAGCAGTCATCAGGGACTAGCGGGAGGCCCTTCCTACAATGAGCAGTTCTTC	CASSHQGLAGGPSYNEQFF
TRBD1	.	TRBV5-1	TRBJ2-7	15	TGCGCCAGCAGCCCAAAACTACAGGGGACCTACGAGCAGTACTTC	CASSPKLQGTYEQYF
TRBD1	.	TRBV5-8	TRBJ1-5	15	TGTGCCAGCAGCTCGGGACAGGGTGGCAATCAGCCCCAGCATTTT	CASSSGQGGNQPQHF
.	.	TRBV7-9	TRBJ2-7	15	TGTGCCAGCAGCTTAGTAGCCAGTCCTCCGGGAGAGCAGTACTTC	CASSLVASPPGEQYF
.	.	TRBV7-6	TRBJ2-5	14	TGTGCCAGCAGCCTCAACAGCCCGGGGGAGACCCAGTACTTC	CASSLNSPGETQYF
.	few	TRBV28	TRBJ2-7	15	TGTGCCAGCAGTTTCAGCAGGGCTTTCCCCTACGAGCAGTACTTC	CASSFSRAFPYEQYF
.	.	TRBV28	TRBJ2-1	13	TGTGCCAGCAGAGAGACAGTGAGCAATGAGCAGTTCTTC	CASRETVSNEQFF
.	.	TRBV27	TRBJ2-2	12	TGTGCCAGCAGTCCCCAAACCGGGGAGCTGTTTTTT	CASSPQTGELFF
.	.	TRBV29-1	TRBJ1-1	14	TGCAGCGCCGCGGACAGTTGGCTGAACACTGAAGCTTTCTTT	CSAADSWLNTEAFF
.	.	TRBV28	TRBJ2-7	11	TGTGCCAGCAGTCACTCCTACGAGCAGTACTTC	CASSHSYEQYF
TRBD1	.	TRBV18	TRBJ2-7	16	TGTGCCAGCTCACCACCGGACAGGTCTACTCCCTACGAGCAGTACTTC	CASSPPDRSTPYEQYF
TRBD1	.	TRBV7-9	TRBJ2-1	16	TGTGCCAGCAGCCCGACCACTGTTGGGACAGGGGACGAGCAGTTCTTC	CASSPTTVGTGDEQFF
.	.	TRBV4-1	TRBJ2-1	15	TGCGCCAGCAGCCAAGAACCAGTTCCCTACAATGAGCAGTTCTTC	CASSQEPVPYNEQFF
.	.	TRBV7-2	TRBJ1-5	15	TGTGCCAGCAGCTTAGAGGCCCTGGGCCATCAGCCCCAGCATTTT	CASSLEALGHQPQHF
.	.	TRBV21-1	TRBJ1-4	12	TGTGCCGTTATATCAGGGGATGAAAAACTGTTTTTT	CAVISGDEKLFF
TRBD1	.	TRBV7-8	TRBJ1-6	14	TGTGCCAGCAGCTTACAGGGGGCTAATTCACCCCTCCACTTT	CASSLQGANSPLHF
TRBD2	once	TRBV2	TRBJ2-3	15	TGTGCCAGTAGACTAGCGCCTTCGAGCACAGATACGCAGTATTTT	CASRLAPSSTDTQYF
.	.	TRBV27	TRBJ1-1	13	TGTGCCAGCAGTTTCGGCGGTCGATCTGAAGCTTTCTTT	CASSFGGRSEAFF
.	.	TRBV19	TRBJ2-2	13	TGTGCCAGTTCTGCGCCTAACACCGGGGAGCTGTTTTTT	CASSAPNTGELFF
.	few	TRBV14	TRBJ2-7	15	TGTGCCAGCAGCCAAGAAAGAGGTCAGACCTACGAGCAGTACTTC	CASSQERGQTYEQYF